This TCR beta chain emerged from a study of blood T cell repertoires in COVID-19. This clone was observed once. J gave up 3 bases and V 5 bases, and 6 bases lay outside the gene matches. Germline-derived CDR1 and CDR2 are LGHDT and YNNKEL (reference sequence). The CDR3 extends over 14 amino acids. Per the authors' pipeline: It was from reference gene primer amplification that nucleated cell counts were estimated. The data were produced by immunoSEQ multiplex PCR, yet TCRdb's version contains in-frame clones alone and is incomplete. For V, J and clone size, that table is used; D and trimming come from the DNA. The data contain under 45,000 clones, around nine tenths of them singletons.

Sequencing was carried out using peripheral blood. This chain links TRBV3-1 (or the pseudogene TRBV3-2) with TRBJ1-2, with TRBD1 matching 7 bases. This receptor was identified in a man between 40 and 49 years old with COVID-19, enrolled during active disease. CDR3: CASSAQGTDYGYTF. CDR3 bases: TGTGCCAGCAGCGCACAGGGGACGGACTATGGCTACACCTTC.